This TCR beta chain was profiled in a study of T cells in women clearing cervical HPV infection. Study information: Blood came at first lesion visit for cases, post-clearance for controls.

The table came from immunoSEQ multiplex PCR; TCRdb's copy has only in-frame clones and leaves some out. Recorded for this sample: tens of thousands of clones. Details on this clone: The CDR3 end is not reached by the read, which stops 3 residues before it; the germline J gene fills it in.

This CDR3 has 13 amino acids. J lost 4 bases, V lost 8 bases, and 5 bases had no gene match. Germline CDR1 SNHLY, CDR2 FYNNEI. Sequencing input: blood buffy coat. The source is a woman aged 18 to 69 with a cervical HPV16 infection that either progressed to CIN3+ or cleared (not recorded which). The gene calls are TRBV2 and TRBJ1-3, with TRBD1 identical over 7 bases. The CDR3 DNA, read in part, is TGTGCCAGCCGAGGGACAGTCGGAAACACC. Translated: CASRGTVGNT. In full, the CDR3 reads CASRGTVGNTIYF.